Below, 19 T cell receptor beta chains from the same sample are listed, as sequenced in a study of T cells after yellow fever vaccination. In TCRdb, the 5' RACE reads were re-called with MiXCR into one record per CDR3 protein. The sample includes 25,000 to 30,000 distinct CDR3 sequences, 5.5% seen only once; the top ten take roughly 10%. Sequencing used PBMCs, either bulk or a sorted T-cell subset (CD4+, CD8+, memory, or dextramer-sorted; not recorded which), obtained 15 days after the yellow fever booster vaccination. These receptors were taken from a man aged 30 to 45 who received the YFV17D yellow fever vaccine.

This clonotype was detected many times. The chain recombines TRBV5-1 with TRBJ2-1; D is ambiguous. Germline V lookup: CDR1 SGHRS, CDR2 YFSETQ. V was trimmed by 0 bases and J by 7 bases, leaving 5 bases between them. The length of the CDR3 is 12 residues. In nucleotides, the CDR3 is TGCGCCAGCAGCTTGGCCCAGAATGAGCAGTTCTTC. It translates to CASSLAQNEQFF.

The table lists this clonotype with many counts. V is TRBV10-3 and J is TRBJ2-3; either TRBD1 or TRBD2 may fit D (5 bases each). Trimming shortened V by 6 bases and J by 4 bases, and 20 bases separated the two germline ends. Looked up from germline, CDR1 is ENHRY and CDR2 is SYGVKD. The CDR3 extends over 16 amino acids. The CDR3 region has the DNA TGTGCCATCAGGAGGGGAGCTGAAGGGAGCGCAGATACGCAGTATTTT. Residues: CAIRRGAEGSADTQYF.

The rearrangement links TRBV11-1 to TRBJ2-1; tentative D call: TRBD2 (6 bases). CDR1 and CDR2 from the germline V gene are SGHAT and FQDESV (reference sequence). The CDR3 runs to 15 residues. Trimming removed 2 bases from V and 5 bases from J, with 13 bases in between. The DNA of the CDR3 is TGTGCCAGCAGCTTACGGCAGGGAGGTGACAATGAGCAGTTCTTC. This codes for CASSLRQGGDNEQFF.

This clonotype appeared many times. This rearrangement joins TRBV6-4 to TRBJ2-1, with 9 bases aligning to TRBD1. This CDR3 is built from 16 residues. V shed 4 bases and J 1 base; nucleotides not matched to a gene: 5. Per germline, CDR1 MRHNA and CDR2 SNTAGT. CDR3 amino acids: CASSGQQGASYNEQFF. The CDR3 DNA sequence: TGTGCCAGCAGTGGGCAACAGGGGGCTTCCTACAATGAGCAGTTCTTC.

In this sample, this clonotype turned up many times. The rearrangement joins TRBV7-6 to TRBJ2-3; D tentatively reads TRBD1 or TRBD2 (5 bases each). Trimming stripped 6 bases from V and 0 bases from J, with 16 bases between. This CDR3 comprises 16 residues. Germline loops: CDR1 SGHVS, CDR2 FNYEAQ. The CDR3 DNA reads as TGTGCCAGCAGTCGCCGGGACCGAGAAAGCACAGATACGCAGTATTTT. Translated, it gives CASSRRDRESTDTQYF.

This clonotype was seen only a few times. A much larger clone lies one base from this, so it may be a read error. The rearrangement uses TRBV7-2 and TRBJ1-2; a weak D match, TRBD1 (5 bases). Germline V CDR1 and CDR2: SGHTA, FQGNSA. The CDR3 length is 15 residues. The germline V and J ends were trimmed by 2 bases and 6 bases, with 16 bases remaining between them. The DNA for the CDR3 is TGTGCCAGCAGCTTACACCTGGCAGGGTTTGATGGCTACACCTTC. Translation gives CASSLHLAGFDGYTF. Together with reference TRBV7-2 and TRBJ1-2, the CDR3 gives the full variable domain: GAGVSQSPSNKVTEKGKDVELRCDPISGHTALYWYRQSLGQGLEFLIYFQGNSAPDKSGLPSDRFSAERTGGSVSTLTIQRTQQEDSAVYLCASSLHLAGFDGYTFGSGTRLTVV.

This clonotype was recorded at least ten times. The genes are TRBV29-1 and TRBJ2-5, with unresolved D. Trimming removed 6 bases from V and 4 bases from J, with 12 bases in between. Germline CDR1 SQVTM, CDR2 ANQGSEA. The CDR3 totals 12 residues. The CDR3 protein is CSVPSGSETQYF. The CDR3 DNA sequence: TGCAGCGTCCCCAGTGGGTCAGAGACCCAGTACTTC.

This clonotype was detected ten times or more. This chain links TRBV7-9 with TRBJ2-7, with 8 bases fitting TRBD2. V lost 4 bases to trimming and J lost 9 bases; unmatched junction nucleotides: 17. CDR3 length: 16 amino acids. Germline values: CDR1 SEHNR, CDR2 FQNEAQ (reference sequence). In DNA form, the CDR3 reads TGTGCCAGCAGCTACGGGGGGGACCTCCCCGGGGGCGGGCAGTACTTC. Residues: CASSYGGDLPGGGQYF.

The V gene is TRBV2, the J gene TRBJ2-7, with TRBD1 identical over 8 bases. From germline, CDR1 is SNHLY and CDR2 FYNNEI. V was pared by 7 bases and J by 7 bases, with 9 bases of the junction left unmatched. CDR3 length: 13 residues. CDR3 bases: TGTGCCAGCACCGCGACAGGGGTGGGGGAGCAGTACTTC. It translates to CASTATGVGEQYF.

This clonotype was observed many times. V is TRBV20-1 and J is TRBJ2-4; either TRBD1 or TRBD2 may supply D (6 bases each). V dropped 1 base and J dropped 3 bases, with 13 bases sitting between them. Germline CDR1 is DFQATT and CDR2 is SNEGSKA (reference sequence). CDR3 length equals 15 residues. The CDR3 spells CSARVPGGGKNIQYF. The CDR3 nucleotides read TGCAGTGCTAGAGTGCCCGGGGGCGGCAAAAACATTCAGTACTTC.

This clonotype was recorded at least ten times. The V and J genes are TRBV7-8 and TRBJ2-1, with 7 positions matching TRBD2. The junction had 8 bases not matched to a gene; V was cut back by 0 bases and J by 3 bases. This CDR3 has 17 amino acids. Germline CDR1 is SGHVS and CDR2 is FQNEAQ. The CDR3 bases are TGTGCCAGCAGCTTAGCGCGGCGGGAGACCCTCTACAATGAGCAGTTCTTC. As protein: CASSLARRETLYNEQFF.

This clonotype is categorized as medium-sized. This sequence joins TRBV11-3 and TRBJ2-1, with D perhaps TRBD2 (5 bases). The CDR3 length is 14 residues. Germline assignment: CDR1 SGHNT and CDR2 YENEEA. The germline V and J ends were trimmed by 5 bases and 10 bases, with 18 bases remaining between them. For the CDR3, the DNA is TGTGCCAGCAGCCATCTACAGAGCGGAGGCGAGCAGTTCTTC. This translates into CASSHLQSGGEQFF.

This clonotype has a single count. A single base separates this from a much larger clone, so it may be a read error. This chain joins TRBV7-2 and TRBJ2-1; possibly TRBD1 or TRBD2 for D (5 bases each). The V and J ends lost 5 bases and 13 bases respectively, with 9 bases between them. The CDR3 consists of 10 residues. Germline CDR1 and CDR2: SGHTA and FQGNSA. CDR3 in amino acids: CTSSGTSQFF. In nucleotides, the CDR3 is TGTACCAGCAGCGGGACGAGTCAGTTCTTC.

This clonotype was counted many times. This chain joins TRBV9 and TRBJ1-1, with D tentatively TRBD1 (6 bases). The germline CDR1 and CDR2 sequences are SGDLS and YYNGEE. Trimming stripped 0 bases from V and 1 base from J, with 19 bases between. CDR3 length: 18 amino acids. CDR3 loop: CASSVGSGTPIQNTEAFF. The CDR3 DNA follows: TGTGCCAGCAGCGTAGGGTCCGGGACACCTATACAGAACACTGAAGCTTTCTTT.

This clonotype was seen ten or more times. This chain links TRBV14 with TRBJ2-5; D ambiguous. The germline V gene has CDR1 SGHDN and CDR2 FVKESK. The ends were cut back, 1 base at V and 5 bases at J, with 8 bases in the middle. The CDR3 has 13 residues. CDR3 sequence (DNA): TGTGCCAGCAGCCAAGGGGCGGTGGAGACCCAGTACTTC. Its translation is CASSQGAVETQYF.

This clonotype was seen repeatedly, ten times or more. The rearrangement links TRBV5-1 to TRBJ2-5, with D hard to call. The germline V gene encodes CDR1 SGHRS and CDR2 YFSETQ. The CDR3 totals 12 residues. The V end was cut by 5 bases, the J end by 1 base, with 6 bases between. The CDR3 protein is CASSGSQETQYF. The CDR3 DNA is TGCGCCAGCAGTGGCTCCCAAGAGACCCAGTACTTC.

This clonotype was counted many times. The chain couples TRBV7-2 to TRBJ2-1, with 9 bases lining up with TRBD1. Germline V gene data show CDR1 as SGHTA and CDR2 as FQGNSA. This CDR3 is 16 amino acids long. The trim removed 3 bases at V and 4 bases at J, leaving 7 bases unmatched. CDR3 residues: CASSFAAGTGYNEQFF. The DNA for the CDR3 is TGTGCCAGCAGCTTTGCCGCCGGGACAGGGTACAATGAGCAGTTCTTC.

By share of the sample, this clonotype is medium-sized. The chain links TRBV29-1 to TRBJ2-6; D uncertain. V was clipped by 4 bases and J by 0 bases, with 4 bases between them. In germline, CDR1 is SQVTM, CDR2 ANQGSEA. This CDR3 comprises 13 residues. The CDR3 DNA reads TGCAGCGTTGCCCGCTCTGGGGCCAACGTCCTGACTTTC. This encodes CSVARSGANVLTF.

This clonotype occurred many times. V usage is TRBV19 and J usage is TRBJ2-5; no definite D call. Trimming removed 5 bases from V and 5 bases from J, with 15 bases in between. The CDR3 totals 14 residues. The germline CDR1 and CDR2 sequences are LNHDA and SQIVND (reference sequence). CDR3 sequence (DNA): TGTGCCAGTAGTGGTTTGAATGGCGTCGAGACCCAGTACTTC. Its protein is CASSGLNGVETQYF. The variable domain in full, completed from reference TRBV19 and TRBJ2-5, reads DGGITQSPKYLFRKEGQNVTLSCEQNLNHDAMYWYRQDPGQGLRLIYYSQIVNDFQKGDIAEGYSVSREKKESFPLTVTSAQKNPTAFYLCASSGLNGVETQYFGPGTRLLVL.